The 17 T cell receptor beta chains presented below share a single source sample, sequenced in a study of blood T cells in healthy people across ages. A second PCR, run for roughly 7 to 12 cycles, used a sample-barcoded 5' primer plus a J-beta primer mix. TCRdb re-analysed the 5' RACE reads in MiXCR, keeping a single row per CDR3 protein. Of roughly 1 million distinct CDR3 sequences in the sample, about 25% were seen once. The same sample was also used in a study of T cells of mothers and their children.

Sequenced sample: blood. The receptors were sampled from a girl under 10 years old in good health.

J is TRBJ1-1 and V is TRBV20-1; D is perhaps TRBD1 (5 bases). The CDR3 consists of 15 residues. Germline CDR1 and CDR2: DFQATT and SNEGSKA (reference sequence). The V and J ends lost 0 bases and 4 bases respectively, with 15 bases between them. The CDR3 DNA follows: TGCAGTGCTAGAGATATGGGGCAGGGTGGCACTGAAGCTTTCTTT. Its protein product is CSARDMGQGGTEAFF.

This clonotype appeared a few times. This chain connects TRBV4-2 to TRBJ2-3, with TRBD2 identical over 14 bases. V gave up 3 bases and J gave up 4 bases; unmatched junction bases: 9. This CDR3 is built from 18 residues. Germline V CDR1 and CDR2: LGHNA, YNFKEQ. The CDR3 sequence: CASSQTLTSGRVADTQYF. The CDR3 bases are TGTGCCAGCAGCCAGACCTTGACTAGCGGGAGGGTCGCAGATACGCAGTATTTT.

Only a few counts were recorded for this clonotype. The chain links TRBV28 to TRBJ1-2, with D tentatively TRBD1 (6 bases). Germline CDR1 reads MDHEN; CDR2 reads SYDVKM. This CDR3 region has 15 residues. Trimming removed 6 bases at V and 6 bases at J, with 20 bases between. The CDR3 spells CASSLLSVGGDGYTF. The CDR3 region has the DNA TGTGCCAGCAGCCTCCTCAGCGTGGGGGGCGATGGCTACACCTTC.

This clonotype was detected a few times. The CDR3 sequence is CASGLGQTFSGNTIYF. DNA for the CDR3: TGTGCTAGTGGTTTAGGGCAGACCTTCTCTGGAAACACCATATATTTT. The V call is TRBV12-5, the J call TRBJ1-3, with D unresolved. This CDR3 is 16 amino acids long. Per the germline V gene, CDR1 is LGHNT and CDR2 is FRNRAP. Trimming pared 3 bases from V and 0 bases from J, leaving 12 bases between.

This clonotype has a handful of counts. The chain joins TRBV2 to TRBJ2-7, with D tentatively TRBD1 (8 bases). The V gene's germline CDR1 is SNHLY and CDR2 FYNNEI. The CDR3 length is 12 residues. V was shortened by 11 bases and J by 5 bases, with 16 bases between the two germline ends. The CDR3 coding sequence is TGTGCCGGACAGGGAGGGCCTAACGAGCAGTACTTC. It encodes CAGQGGPNEQYF.

A few counts support this clonotype. V usage is TRBV29-1 and J usage is TRBJ2-3; TRBD2 matches 9 bases. The CDR3 has 13 residues. The V and J ends lost 7 bases and 5 bases, in that order; junction bases with no gene match: 7. Germline V gene lookup returns CDR1 SQVTM and CDR2 ANQGSEA. The CDR3 DNA sequence: TGCAGCGACATAGCGGGAGATTTAGATACGCAGTATTTT. Translation: CSDIAGDLDTQYF.

There are a few counts of this clonotype. The chain is built from TRBV12-3 or TRBV12-4 and TRBJ2-1, with 9 positions matching TRBD2. The junction had 3 bases not matched to a gene; V was cut back by 4 bases and J by 8 bases. The CDR3 has 13 residues. This CDR3 is CASSWGLAHEQFF. The CDR3 DNA reads TGTGCCAGCAGTTGGGGACTAGCTCATGAGCAGTTCTTC.

The chain recombines TRBV7-9 with TRBJ2-3, with D tentatively TRBD1 or TRBD2 (7 bases each). Deletions cut 10 bases from V and 5 bases from J, with 22 bases between. The CDR3 covers 15 residues. Germline V lookup: CDR1 SEHNR, CDR2 FQNEAQ (reference sequence). The CDR3, as DNA: TGTGCCATCGAGGGAGGGGGCTTTTCGGGAGATACGCAGTATTTT. As protein: CAIEGGGFSGDTQYF.

The rearrangement joins TRBV20-1 to TRBJ2-5; 11 bases map to TRBD2. V trimming: 6 bases; J trimming: 2 bases; junction bases outside the gene matches: 14. The CDR3 sequence is 17 residues long. Germline CDR1 reads DFQATT; CDR2 reads SNEGSKA (reference sequence). DNA of the CDR3: TGCAGTGCCTATTATCTAGCGGGGGGCGTAACACAAGAGACCCAGTACTTC. This encodes CSAYYLAGGVTQETQYF.

The gene calls are TRBV4-3 and TRBJ2-3, with 10 bases that match TRBD2. This CDR3 spans 17 amino acids. With V trimmed by 0 bases and J by 4 bases, 7 bases remained unmatched. Germline lookup yields CDR1 LGHNA and CDR2 YSLEER. CDR3 loop: CASSQDRGTSAADTQYF. CDR3 coding DNA: TGCGCCAGCAGCCAAGATCGAGGGACTAGCGCCGCAGATACGCAGTATTTT.

The chain links TRBV20-1 to TRBJ2-5; 14 bases are a match to TRBD2. The CDR3 is 20 amino acids. Germline assignment: CDR1 DFQATT and CDR2 SNEGSKA (reference sequence). V lost 2 bases and J lost 0; bases outside the gene matches: 14. The CDR3 sequence is CSARSKGGLAGVRYQETQYF. The CDR3 DNA reads as TGCAGTGCTAGATCCAAGGGGGGACTAGCGGGGGTCCGGTACCAAGAGACCCAGTACTTC.

V is TRBV9 and J is TRBJ2-5; D is possibly TRBD2 (5 bases). The tail of the sequence fits TRBJ2-7 better, so the J call may be wrong. Germline assignment: CDR1 SGDLS and CDR2 YYNGEE. The CDR3 runs to 14 residues. The CDR3 coding sequence is TGTGCCAGCAGCGTAGGAGCGGCCCCCTACGAGCAGTACTTC. This gives the protein CASSVGAAPYEQYF.

This clonotype appeared a few times. This sequence joins TRBV20-1 and TRBJ2-7; D remains unclear. Germline V CDR1 and CDR2: DFQATT, SNEGSKA (reference sequence). There are 13 residues in the CDR3. Trimming took off 6 bases at V and 7 bases at J, with 19 bases between the two ends. The CDR3 nucleotides are TGCAGTGCCGAAGACGGCCGGGCTAGGGAGCAGTACTTC. Protein sequence: CSAEDGRAREQYF.

This clonotype was observed a few times. The genes are TRBV11-2 and TRBJ2-1; 9 nucleotides agree with TRBD2. The DNA matches TRBJ2-5 better at its end, which makes the J call doubtful. Germline V gene data show CDR1 as SGHAT and CDR2 as FQNNGV. The CDR3 has 18 amino acids. The CDR3 sequence is CASSLDPLLAGVEETQYF. The CDR3 DNA reads TGTGCCAGCAGCTTAGATCCATTATTAGCGGGAGTGGAAGAGACCCAGTACTTC.

The table lists this clonotype with a few counts. V usage is TRBV29-1 and J usage is TRBJ1-1, with D unresolved. The CDR3 runs to 15 residues. Germline CDR1 SQVTM, CDR2 ANQGSEA. Trimming removed 5 bases at V and 0 bases at J, with 16 bases between. CDR3 in amino acids: CSVKAILAVNTEAFF. The CDR3 region has the DNA TGCAGCGTTAAAGCGATCCTGGCCGTGAACACTGAAGCTTTCTTT.

This clonotype was seen only a few times. This sequence joins TRBV18 and TRBJ1-4; D uncertain. Per germline, CDR1 KGHSH and CDR2 LQKENI. This CDR3 comprises 15 residues. V lost 5 bases and J 6 bases, leaving 16 bases between the germline ends. In nucleotides, the CDR3 is TGTGCCAGCTCAGGATCTGTACCTGCGTATGAAAAACTGTTTTTT. Translation: CASSGSVPAYEKLFF. Filled out from reference TRBV18 and TRBJ1-4, the complete variable domain reads NAGVMQNPRHLVRRRGQEARLRCSPMKGHSHVYWYRQLPEEGLKFMVYLQKENIIDESGMPKERFSAEFPKEGPSILRIQQVVRGDSAAYFCASSGSVPAYEKLFFGSGTQLSVL.

This chain uses TRBV14 with TRBJ2-5; no firm D call. The CDR3 length is 13 residues. The V end lost 1 base, the J end lost 5 bases, and 8 bases lay between the germline ends. Per the germline V gene, CDR1 is SGHDN and CDR2 is FVKESK. CDR3 DNA sequence: TGTGCCAGCAGCCAAGGGGATTGGGAGACCCAGTACTTC. Protein: CASSQGDWETQYF.